This T cell receptor (beta chain) stems from a study of human T cells and chemical hapten exposure. Study observations and caveats: With patch test score, the counts of PT1 expanded TCRs showed a positive correlation. No change in TCRs above 1 in 1000 frequency was produced by DPC sensitization.

Specified time point: pre-sensitization, week 0. Treatment reported: therapeutic diphenylcyclopropenone sensitization with weekly scalp DPC. The total RNA was obtained from whole blood that was not fractionated. Each patch-test visit's blood sample preceded patch application. The CDR3 is 16 residues long. CDR1 and CDR2 from the germline V gene are SNHLY and FYNNEI. The V end was cut by 4 bases, the J end by 5 bases, with 20 bases between. This clonotype has ten or more counts. What it binds is not known. Library preparation tagged each individual cDNA molecule with a unique molecular identifier. Via MiXCR, TCRdb re-called the RACE reads, giving one row per CDR3 protein. This sample has about 30,000 distinct CDR3 sequences, with around a tenth found just once.

This clonotype was obtained from a middle-aged man with alopecia areata. Some clones in this sample may be carry-over from other donors' samples. J is TRBJ1-1 and V is TRBV2; D is undetermined. The source material was whole blood, sampled in connection with sensitization to the hapten diphenylcyclopropenone (DPC). This chain's CDR3 is CASSARDTARATEAFF. The CDR3 DNA reads TGTGCCAGCAGTGCGCGAGACACGGCCCGGGCTACTGAAGCTTTCTTT.